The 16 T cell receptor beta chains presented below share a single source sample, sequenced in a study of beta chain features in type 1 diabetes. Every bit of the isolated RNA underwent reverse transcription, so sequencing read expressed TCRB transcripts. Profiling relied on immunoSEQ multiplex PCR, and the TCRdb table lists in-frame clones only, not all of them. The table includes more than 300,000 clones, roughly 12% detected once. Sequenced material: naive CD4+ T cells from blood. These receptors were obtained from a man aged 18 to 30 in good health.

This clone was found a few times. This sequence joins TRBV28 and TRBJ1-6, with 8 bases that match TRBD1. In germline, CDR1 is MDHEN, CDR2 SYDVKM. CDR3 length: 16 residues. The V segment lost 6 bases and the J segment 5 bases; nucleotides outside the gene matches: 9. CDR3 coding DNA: TGTGCCAGCAGCCCGATCCCGGACAGGGATAATTCACCCCTCCACTTT. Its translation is CASSPIPDRDNSPLHF.

The CDR3 loop reads CASSSRQGRDEQFF. For the CDR3, the DNA is TGTGCCAGTAGTTCCCGACAGGGGAGGGATGAGCAGTTCTTC. The chain carries TRBV19 and TRBJ2-1; TRBD1 is a possible D gene (8 bases). CDR3 length: 14 amino acids. V gave up 5 bases and J gave up 8 bases, with 16 bases separating them. Germline V CDR1 and CDR2: LNHDA, SQIVND (reference sequence).

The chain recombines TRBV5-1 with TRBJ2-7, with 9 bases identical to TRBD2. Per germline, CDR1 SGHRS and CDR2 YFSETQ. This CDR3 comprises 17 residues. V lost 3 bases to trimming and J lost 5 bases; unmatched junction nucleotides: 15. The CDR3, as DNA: TGCGCCAGCAGCTCAAATTCAGCGGGAGGCTTTGGGAACGAGCAGTACTTC. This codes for CASSSNSAGGFGNEQYF.

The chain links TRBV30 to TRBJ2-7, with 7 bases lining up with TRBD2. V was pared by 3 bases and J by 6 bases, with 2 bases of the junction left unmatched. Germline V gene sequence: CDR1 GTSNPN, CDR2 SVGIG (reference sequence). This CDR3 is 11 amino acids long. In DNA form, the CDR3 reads TGTGCCTGGAGGCGGGGGACCGAGCAGTACTTC. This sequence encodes CAWRRGTEQYF.

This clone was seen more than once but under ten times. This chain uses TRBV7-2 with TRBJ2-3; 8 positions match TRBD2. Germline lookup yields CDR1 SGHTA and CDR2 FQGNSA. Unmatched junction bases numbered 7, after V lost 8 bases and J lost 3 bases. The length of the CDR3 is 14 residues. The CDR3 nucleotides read TGTGCCAGCCGTAGGACTAGCAGTACAGATACGCAGTATTTT. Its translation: CASRRTSSTDTQYF.

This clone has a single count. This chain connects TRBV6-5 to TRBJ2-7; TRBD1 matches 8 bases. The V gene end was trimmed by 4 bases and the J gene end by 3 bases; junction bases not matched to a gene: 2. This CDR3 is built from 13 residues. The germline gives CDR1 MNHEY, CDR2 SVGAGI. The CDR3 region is CASSFTGGYEQYF. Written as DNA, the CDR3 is TGTGCCAGCAGTTTTACAGGGGGCTACGAGCAGTACTTC.

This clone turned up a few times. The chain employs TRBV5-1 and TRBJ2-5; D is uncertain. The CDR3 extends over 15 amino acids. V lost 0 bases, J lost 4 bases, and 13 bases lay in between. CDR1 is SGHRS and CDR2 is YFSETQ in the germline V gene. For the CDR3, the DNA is TGCGCCAGCAGCTTGGGGGCGTCAGTCACAGAGACCCAGTACTTC. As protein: CASSLGASVTETQYF.

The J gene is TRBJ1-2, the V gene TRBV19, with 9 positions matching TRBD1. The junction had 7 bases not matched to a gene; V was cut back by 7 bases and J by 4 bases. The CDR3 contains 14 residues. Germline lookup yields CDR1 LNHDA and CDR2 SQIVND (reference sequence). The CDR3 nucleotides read TGTGCCAGTACCACACAGGGGGCAGGCTATGGCTACACCTTC. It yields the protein CASTTQGAGYGYTF.

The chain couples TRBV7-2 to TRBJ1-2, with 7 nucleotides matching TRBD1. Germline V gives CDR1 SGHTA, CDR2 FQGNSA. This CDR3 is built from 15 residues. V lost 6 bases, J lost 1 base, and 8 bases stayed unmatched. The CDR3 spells CASSQTTGINYGYTF. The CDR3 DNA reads TGTGCCAGCAGTCAGACGACAGGGATTAACTATGGCTACACCTTC.

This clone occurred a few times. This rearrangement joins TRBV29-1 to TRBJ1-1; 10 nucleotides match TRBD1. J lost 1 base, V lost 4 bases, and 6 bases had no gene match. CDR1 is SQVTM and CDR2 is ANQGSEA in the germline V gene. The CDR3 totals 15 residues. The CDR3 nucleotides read TGCAGCGTTGGGAGGACAGGGGGTCGGAACACTGAAGCTTTCTTT. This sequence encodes CSVGRTGGRNTEAFF.

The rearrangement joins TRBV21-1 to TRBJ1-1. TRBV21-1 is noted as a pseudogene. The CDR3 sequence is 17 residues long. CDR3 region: CASTPMEGRDDCTEAFF. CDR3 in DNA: TGTGCCAGCACCCCAATGGAGGGCAGGGATGATTGCACTGAAGCTTTCTTT.

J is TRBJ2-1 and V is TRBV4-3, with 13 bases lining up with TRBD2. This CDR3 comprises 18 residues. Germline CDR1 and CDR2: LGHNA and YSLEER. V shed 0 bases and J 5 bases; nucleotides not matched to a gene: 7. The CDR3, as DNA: TGCGCCAGCAGCCAAGATCGGACTAGCGGGGGACGGGACAATGAGCAGTTCTTC. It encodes CASSQDRTSGGRDNEQFF.

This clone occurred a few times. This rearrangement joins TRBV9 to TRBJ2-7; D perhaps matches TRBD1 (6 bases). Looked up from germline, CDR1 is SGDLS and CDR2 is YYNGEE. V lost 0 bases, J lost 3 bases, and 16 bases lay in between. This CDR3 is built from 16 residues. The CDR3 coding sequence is TGTGCCAGCAGCGTAGAACCCCAGGGGAAGAGCTACGAGCAGTACTTC. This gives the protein CASSVEPQGKSYEQYF.

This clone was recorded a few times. The CDR3 sequence is CASSPRYSRRGLEETQYF. The CDR3 DNA follows: TGTGCCAGCTCACCACGTTATTCGCGCAGGGGGCTGGAAGAGACCCAGTACTTC. This chain joins TRBV18 and TRBJ2-5; 8 bases map to TRBD1. The CDR3 loop spans 18 amino acids. After removal of 1 base from V and 3 bases from J, the junction contained 13 bases not matched to a gene. The V gene's germline CDR1 is KGHSH and CDR2 LQKENI.

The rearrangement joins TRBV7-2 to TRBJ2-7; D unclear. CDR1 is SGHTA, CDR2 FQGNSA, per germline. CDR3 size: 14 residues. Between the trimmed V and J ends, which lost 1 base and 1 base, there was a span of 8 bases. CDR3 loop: CASSLDYASYEQYF. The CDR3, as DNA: TGTGCCAGCAGCTTAGACTATGCTTCCTACGAGCAGTACTTC. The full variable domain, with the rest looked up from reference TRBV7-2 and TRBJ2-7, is GAGVSQSPSNKVTEKGKDVELRCDPISGHTALYWYRQSLGQGLEFLIYFQGNSAPDKSGLPSDRFSAERTGGSVSTLTIQRTQQEDSAVYLCASSLDYASYEQYFGPGTRLTVT.

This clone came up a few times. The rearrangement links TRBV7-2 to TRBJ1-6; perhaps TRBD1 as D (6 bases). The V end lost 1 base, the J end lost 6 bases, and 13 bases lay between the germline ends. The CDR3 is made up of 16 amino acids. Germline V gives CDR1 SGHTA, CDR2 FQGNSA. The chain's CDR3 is CASSLVPGQLNSPLHF. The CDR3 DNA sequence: TGTGCCAGCAGCTTAGTTCCGGGACAACTTAATTCACCCCTCCACTTT.